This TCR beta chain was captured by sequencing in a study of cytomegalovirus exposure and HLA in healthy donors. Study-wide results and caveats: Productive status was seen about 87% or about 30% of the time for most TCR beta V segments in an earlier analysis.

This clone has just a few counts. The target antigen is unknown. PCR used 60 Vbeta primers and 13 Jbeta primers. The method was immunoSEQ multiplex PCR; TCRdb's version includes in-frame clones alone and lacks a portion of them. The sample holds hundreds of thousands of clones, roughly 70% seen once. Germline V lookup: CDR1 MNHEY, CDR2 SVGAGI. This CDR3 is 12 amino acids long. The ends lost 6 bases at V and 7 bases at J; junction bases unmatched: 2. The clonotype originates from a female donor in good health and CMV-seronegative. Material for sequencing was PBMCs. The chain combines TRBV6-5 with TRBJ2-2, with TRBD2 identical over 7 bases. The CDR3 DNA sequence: TGTGCCAGCAGGACGGGGGGCGGGGAGCTGTTTTTT. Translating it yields CASRTGGGELFF.